The text below deals with one T cell receptor beta chain. Its antigen is not yet known. Library preparation was by the immunoSEQ multiplex PCR assay. For the multiplex PCR, a mixture combining 60 forward primers for TCR Vbeta segments and 13 reverse primers for TCR Jbeta segments was used. A multiplex PCR assay on genomic DNA amplified the CDR3 region of rearranged TCR beta genes. The Illumina HiSeq System was used to sequence the amplified TCR beta libraries as 87-base-pair reads. The authors' pipeline ran thus. Across the roughly 640 repertoires, a later analysis counted some 80 million unique TCR beta chains, some 11 million of which were shared by at least two donors. To remove PCR and sequencing errors, raw reads were error-corrected and collapsed into unique sequences using a nearest-neighbor algorithm that merged closely related sequences. Alignment of CDR3 sequences to IMGT reference sequences was used to assign V, D and J gene segments. For a sequence to be retained, at least a six-nucleotide match to both a V gene segment and a J gene segment was required. Rearrangements were classified as productive when the CDR3 lacked stop codons and remained in frame with V and J, and all other rearrangements were classified as non-productive. CDR3 was defined according to IMGT convention as the region running from the second conserved V-encoded cysteine to the conserved J-encoded phenylalanine. In an earlier analysis of some 550 of the donors, sequences lacking an unambiguous match to a single V gene segment were excluded. An earlier analysis of 587 of the donors classified V segments as functional when productive rearrangements were above 56.7% and as segregating when the standard deviation between donors was above 5%. To diagnose cytomegalovirus status from the catalog of TCR beta chain sequences, a statistical classification framework was built. In a later analysis, V and J genes were assigned by comparing TCR nucleotide sequences against IMGT/GENE-DB human TR gene sequences. The TCRdist pipeline was used in a later analysis to assign CDR3 sequences and most-parsimonious VDJ recombination scenarios. In a later analysis, every TCR beta chain was defined by the combination of its CDR3 amino acid sequence and its V-gene family, and reads without a unique V-gene family were dropped. In a later analysis, around 650 highly shared, low-generation-probability nucleotide sequences were removed to address suspected cross-contamination and a sequencing artifact. For each public chain, a later analysis derived a clonal expansion index from normalized ranks of inferred template counts within each repertoire. Generation probabilities in a later analysis came from a VDJ recombination model fitted to out-of-frame rearrangements, and those results were checked against IGoR. Hypergeometric tests were used in a later analysis to score TCR-TCR, TCR-HLA and TCR-CMV co-occurrence, with a repertoire-size bias correction applied to the TCR pairs. A later analysis estimated false discovery rates by permuting HLA or CMV assignments 20 times. A later analysis grouped co-occurring TCRs with DBSCAN, adding TCRdist sequence similarity when clustering within HLA-allele-positive subsets. Repertoires with fewer than 30,000 or more than 120,000 public chains, plus five repertoires with anomalous nucleotide sharing, were excluded from co-occurrence clustering. The clones in this table, taken by TCRdb from immuneACCESS, are in-frame only. Not every clone is retained; where verified, under half of the shortfall comes from an unresolved V gene, and the cause of the rest is unknown. V and J calls and clone size are copied from that table; D and trimming were computed from the DNA. The sample table includes roughly 80,000 clones. The ten largest account for about 0.5% of the sample.

There are 14 amino acids in the CDR3, from cysteine to phenylalanine inclusive. This entry keeps only the CDR3 DNA: 42 bases, framed from base 1. CDR1 is given as KGHSH and CDR2 as LQKENI, both from the germline V gene. V trim: 3 bases; J trim: 2 bases; unmatched bases: 1. The cohort was made up of under 800 healthy bone marrow donors. Cohort members were all nominally healthy when sampled, although unrecorded immune exposures were likely present. The donor tested CMV seronegative and was one of the 352 seronegative cohort members. A peripheral blood sample was provided by each donor, and peripheral blood mononuclear cells were used for TCR beta sequencing. Genomic DNA was extracted from the blood cell samples with the Qiagen DNeasy Blood Extraction Kit. The data derive from a study of cytomegalovirus exposure and HLA in healthy donors (dated by TCRdb to about 2017). As for the study more broadly: According to an earlier analysis of a few hundred of the donors, some 180 million T cells yielded 117 million unique TCR beta sequences and about 300 Gb of sequence data. An early release that covered some 640 HLA-typed donors contained about 300 gigabases of sequencing data and 85 million to 100 million unique TCR sequences. Of the 300 to 450 genotyped donors, approximately 83% fell in the genetic ancestry cluster associated with self-reported Caucasian donors. The aim of the study was to test whether cataloging public T cell receptors could identify signatures of past pathogen exposure. The study used immunosequencing to profile the T cell repertoires of approximately 630 subjects and linked those repertoires to cytomegalovirus serostatus. In addition to the first cohort of around 670 subjects, a separate validation cohort of approximately 110 different subjects was used. The study combined high-throughput TCR immunosequencing, statistical association of individual TCRs with disease status, and machine learning to predict cytomegalovirus infection status. In a later analysis, previously published TCR beta repertoires from 600 to 850 donors were re-analyzed and high-resolution HLA genotyping was added so that TCR occurrence patterns could be studied. Rather than using new phenotypic data, the later analysis identified candidate immune exposures from TCR beta sequences and from how often those sequences occurred across donors. In an earlier analysis of roughly 540 of the donors, high-throughput TCR beta sequencing was used to judge whether each TCR beta V gene segment behaved as functional or pseudogenic. Alongside the repertoire data, information on donor age, sex, ethnicity and CMV serostatus was compiled. In a later genetic analysis, genome-wide SNP genotypes for 398 of the 666 donors were used, and that subset was treated as a discovery cohort. All discovery cohort repertoires had been generated on a single sequencing platform. HLA typing included class I and class II loci at four-digit resolution. The number of donors typed differed by locus, with roughly 629-640 for A, B, C, DRB1 and DQB1, around 500 for DQA1, under 610 for DPA1, and some 440 for DPB1. About 5 DR-DQ haplotypes were handled as single units for association and clustering, since linkage in the cohort was strong. Among some 400 genotyped donors of the cohort, an average of roughly 230,000 unique TCR beta nucleotide sequences was sequenced per donor, of which about 18% were non-productive.

General study outcomes and caveats: Linkage disequilibrium might explain the correlated functional status among segregating V segments, but an unknown experimental factor could not be excluded. Strong co-occurrence of HLA alleles, especially DR and DQ, made assigning TCR associations to individual alleles difficult. The 87-base-pair reads could not distinguish some IMGT-functional V segments, including TRBV6-2 and TRBV6-3, so those segments were excluded. Cytomegalovirus status was reported to be diagnosed by the classifier with high specificity and sensitivity in both the original and validation cohorts. In a later analysis, most CMV-associated TCR beta chains were found to appear HLA-restricted, with HLA associations seemingly driven largely by CMV exposure. Because HLA typing was missing for some donors at each locus, association tests included only the typed subset. For the cohort, immune exposure information was limited to CMV serostatus. In a later analysis, TCR association rates were found to vary across HLA loci, with the most associated TCRs seen for DRB1 alleles and the fewest for HLA-C alleles. In the study, around 150 TCR beta chains were listed as associated with cytomegalovirus. Most TCR sequences were seen in very few donors, while some public TCRs were found in many individuals. The authors suggested that the approach could potentially be extended to other disease states and immunological phenotypes. Broadly in line with IMGT annotations, most TCR beta V segments showed up in productive rearrangements about 90% or about 30% of the time in an earlier analysis of several hundred of the donors. In a later analysis, HLA-associated TCR beta chains showed more clonal expansion and lower generation probabilities than non-associated chains that were equally common. Three of the identified cytomegalovirus-associated TCR beta chains were confirmed in vitro to be specific for cytomegalovirus antigens. A further reported finding was that TCR beta sequences accurately predicted the HLA-A and HLA-B alleles for most subjects in the first cohort. A cluster of highly shared sequence variants was judged likely to be a technical artifact of the sequencing pipeline. Because counts were too low, around 18 rarely observed V segments, including chromosome 9 orphons, were left out of the earlier analysis of roughly 600 of the donors. Compared with the 666-donor mean, donors in an Asian-associated ancestry cluster had fewer N-insertions in productive TCRs, according to a later genetic analysis. According to a later analysis, parvovirus B19, influenza, CMV and Epstein-Barr virus appeared linked to several top co-occurrence clusters. A later analysis associated about 17,000 TCR beta sequences with specific HLA alleles at a false discovery rate of 0.05. Roughly uniform sequencing depth across donors was assumed in presence/absence analyses, although this assumption may not hold. V-gene and J-gene trimming of TCR beta chains was associated with a missense DCLRE1C variant in a later genetic analysis, and the association was replicated in an independent cohort. In this cohort, only TCR beta chains were sequenced, and detectable features were limited by the absence of alpha or paired-chain data.

The clonotype originates from a man aged 45-60 years in good health and CMV-seronegative. The material sequenced was PBMCs. Recombination joined TRBV18 with TRBJ2-7; TRBD1 lines up with 10 middle nucleotides. CDR3 reads: CASSPDRGPYEQYF. In nucleotides, the sequence is TGTGCCAGCTCACCTGACAGGGGGCCCTACGAGCAGTACTTC. Here the CDR3 is joined to the reference TRBV18 and TRBJ2-7 genes, and the full variable domain is: NAGVMQNPRHLVRRRGQEARLRCSPMKGHSHVYWYRQLPEEGLKFMVYLQKENIIDESGMPKERFSAEFPKEGPSILRIQQVVRGDSAAYFCASSPDRGPYEQYFGPGTRLTVT.